The next 21 T cell receptor beta chains were all read from a single sample in a study of STAT5B mutations in CD4+ large granular lymphocyte leukemia. Assay: immunoSEQ multiplex PCR; the TCRdb copy retains only in-frame clones and omits some. This repertoire shows about 40,000 clones, roughly 79% found once; its top ten account for about 3.8%. Specimen: CD4+ T cells from blood buffy coats. These receptor sequences come from a human donor in good health.

The DNA for the CDR3 is TGCAGCGCCCTGGGAGGGGCGAGGGCTGAAAAACTGTTTTTT. Amino acid sequence: CSALGGARAEKLFF. V and J are TRBV29-1 and TRBJ1-4; D is perhaps TRBD1 (5 bases). CDR1 SQVTM and CDR2 ANQGSEA come from the germline V gene. The CDR3 is 14 residues long. V lost 7 bases to trimming and J lost 7 bases, with 19 bases between them.

The chain links TRBV6-6 to TRBJ2-2, with a tentative D call TRBD2 (5 bases). There are 14 residues in the CDR3. Trimming stripped 6 bases from V and 6 bases from J, with 14 bases between. Germline-derived CDR1 and CDR2 are MNHNY and SVGAGI (reference sequence). CDR3 sequence: CASSFRRESGELFF. The CDR3 DNA follows: TGTGCCAGCAGCTTCCGAAGGGAGTCCGGGGAGCTGTTTTTT.

The CDR3 here is CASSQPGDSTDTQYF. CDR3 coding DNA: TGCGCCAGCAGCCAACCGGGAGATAGCACAGATACGCAGTATTTT. This chain links TRBV4-3 with TRBJ2-3, with D maybe TRBD2 (6 bases). V dropped 2 bases and J dropped 0 bases, with 9 bases sitting between them. There are 15 residues in the CDR3. CDR1 LGHNA and CDR2 YSLEER come from the germline V gene.

V usage is TRBV18 and J usage is TRBJ1-1; TRBD1 is a possible D gene (6 bases). This CDR3 is built from 16 residues. Germline-derived CDR1 and CDR2 are KGHSH and LQKENI. Trimming shortened V by 2 bases and J by 1 base, and 14 bases separated the two germline ends. The CDR3 nucleotides read TGTGCCAGCTCACCAAACCTAGGGGGAGGGAACACTGAAGCTTTCTTT. Encoded protein: CASSPNLGGGNTEAFF.

V gene TRBV28 combines with J gene TRBJ1-2; TRBD1 might be the D (6 bases). The germline CDR1 and CDR2 sequences are MDHEN and SYDVKM. The CDR3 sequence is 13 residues long. Between the trimmed V and J ends, which lost 2 bases and 3 bases, there was a span of 7 bases. DNA for the CDR3: TGTGCCAGCAGTTTACAGGGGTACTATGGCTACACCTTC. Its protein product is CASSLQGYYGYTF.

The chain combines TRBV10-3 with TRBJ1-2; TRBD1 agrees at 7 bases. From germline, CDR1 is ENHRY and CDR2 SYGVKD. This CDR3 has 12 amino acids. With 6 bases clipped from V and 5 bases from J, the junction kept 3 bases outside the gene matches. The CDR3 loop reads CAIRGQEYGYTF. DNA of the CDR3: TGTGCCATCAGAGGACAGGAATATGGCTACACCTTC.

DNA for the CDR3: TGTGCCAGCAGGGGCTTGAACACTGAAGCTTTCTTT. As protein: CASRGLNTEAFF. This chain links TRBV7-9 with TRBJ1-1; D gene uncertain. From germline, CDR1 is SEHNR and CDR2 FQNEAQ (reference sequence). CDR3 length equals 12 residues. Trimming cost V 6 bases and J 0 bases, with 5 bases left between them.

V usage is TRBV7-2 and J usage is TRBJ1-5, with 7 bases lining up with TRBD1. Germline V lookup: CDR1 SGHTA, CDR2 FQGNSA. CDR3 length equals 13 residues. With 5 bases clipped from V and 4 bases from J, the junction kept 2 bases outside the gene matches. The CDR3 region is CASSETGNQPQHF. The DNA of the CDR3 is TGTGCCAGCAGCGAGACAGGGAATCAGCCCCAGCATTTT. The full variable domain, completed using reference TRBV7-2 and TRBJ1-5, is GAGVSQSPSNKVTEKGKDVELRCDPISGHTALYWYRQSLGQGLEFLIYFQGNSAPDKSGLPSDRFSAERTGGSVSTLTIQRTQQEDSAVYLCASSETGNQPQHFGDGTRLSIL.

The V gene is TRBV2, the J gene TRBJ2-5, with TRBD1 matching over 9 bases. Germline V gene data show CDR1 as SNHLY and CDR2 as FYNNEI. CDR3 length equals 13 residues. The ends lost 9 bases at V and 5 bases at J; junction bases unmatched: 7. The CDR3 sequence: CASGTGSRETQYF. The CDR3 region has the DNA TGTGCCAGTGGGACAGGGTCGAGGGAGACCCAGTACTTC.

This clone has only one observation. The chain has TRBV5-1 and TRBJ2-7; D not resolved. The CDR3 sequence is 13 residues long. V shed 0 bases and J shed 3 bases, with 7 bases lying between them. CDR1 and CDR2 from the germline V gene are SGHRS and YFSETQ. CDR3 loop: CASSLEMDYEQYF. CDR3 sequence (DNA): TGCGCCAGCAGCTTGGAAATGGACTACGAGCAGTACTTC.

This chain joins TRBV18 and TRBJ2-2; 10 positions agree with TRBD2. The CDR3 loop spans 17 amino acids. With 1 base clipped from V and 5 bases from J, the junction kept 7 bases outside the gene matches. Germline loops: CDR1 KGHSH, CDR2 LQKENI. CDR3 sequence: CASSPQSPSGSTGELFF. In nucleotides, the CDR3 is TGTGCCAGCTCACCACAGTCTCCTAGCGGGAGTACCGGGGAGCTGTTTTTT.

The chain couples TRBV7-3 to TRBJ2-1; 10 bases are a match to TRBD2. Germline V gene lookup returns CDR1 SGHTA and CDR2 FQGTGA. V shed 2 bases and J 6 bases; nucleotides not matched to a gene: 7. CDR3 size: 16 residues. The CDR3 DNA sequence: TGTGCCAGCAGCTTAGGTCCCCAGCGGGGGGGCAATGAGCAGTTCTTC. The encoded protein is CASSLGPQRGGNEQFF.

The chain links TRBV4-2 to TRBJ2-2, with D perhaps matching TRBD2 (5 bases). This CDR3 has 17 residues. The germline V and J ends were trimmed by 0 bases and 6 bases, with 17 bases remaining between them. Germline V lookup: CDR1 LGHNA, CDR2 YNFKEQ. The CDR3 sequence is CASSQDSHGGLAGELFF. For the CDR3, the DNA is TGTGCCAGCAGCCAAGATTCGCATGGAGGACTGGCCGGGGAGCTGTTTTTT.

A single count supports this clone. This rearrangement joins TRBV7-9 to TRBJ1-2; possibly TRBD1 for D (5 bases). Germline values: CDR1 SEHNR, CDR2 FQNEAQ (reference sequence). The CDR3 length is 15 residues. The V end was cut by 5 bases, the J end by 4 bases, with 17 bases between. Here the CDR3 DNA reads TGTGCCAGCAGCCCCCCCGCACAGGCTGGCTATGGCTACACCTTC. Its translation: CASSPPAQAGYGYTF.

This clone was detected only a few times. V and J are TRBV5-6 and TRBJ2-5, with 12 nucleotides matching TRBD2. The CDR3 totals 16 residues. CDR1 and CDR2 from the germline V gene are SGHDT and YYEEEE. J was trimmed by 5 bases and V by 4 bases; bases with no gene match: 9. CDR3: CASSTSTSGGGETQYF. The CDR3, as DNA: TGTGCCAGCAGCACATCGACTAGCGGGGGTGGTGAGACCCAGTACTTC.

This chain uses TRBV6-1 with TRBJ1-5, with D perhaps TRBD1 (6 bases). Germline V gene data show CDR1 as MNHNS and CDR2 as SASEGT. V was trimmed by 4 bases and J by 2 bases, leaving 15 bases between them. The CDR3 is 16 residues long. For the CDR3, the DNA is TGTGCCAGCAGTGGACGTACAGGGTTTGGCAATCAGCCCCAGCATTTT. It yields the protein CASSGRTGFGNQPQHF.

The rearrangement joins TRBV6-5 to TRBJ2-7, with 11 bases that match TRBD1. The CDR3 runs to 15 residues. Germline V CDR1 and CDR2: MNHEY, SVGAGI. Germline trimming cut 5 bases from V and 6 bases from J; bases unmatched to any gene: 9. CDR3 in DNA: TGTGCCAGCAGTGGGCCCGGACAGGGGGCGGTCGAGCAGTACTTC. Translation: CASSGPGQGAVEQYF.

This chain links TRBV7-2 with TRBJ2-2; no definite D call. Germline V gene lookup returns CDR1 SGHTA and CDR2 FQGNSA. V lost 5 bases, J lost 7 bases, and 8 bases lay in between. This CDR3 spans 12 amino acids. The CDR3 DNA follows: TGTGCCAGCAGCCAGAACCTCGGGGAGCTGTTTTTT. Its translation: CASSQNLGELFF.

This chain uses TRBV28 with TRBJ1-5; D possibly corresponds to TRBD1 (5 bases). The CDR3 runs to 13 residues. V lost 8 bases and J lost 7, with 15 bases in between. In germline, CDR1 is MDHEN, CDR2 SYDVKM. The CDR3 bases are TGTGCCAGCCAGGCAGGGAGGATACAGCCCCAGCATTTT. It codes for CASQAGRIQPQHF.

The V gene is TRBV15, the J gene TRBJ2-1, with D maybe TRBD2 (5 bases). Germline V gene lookup returns CDR1 LNHNV and CDR2 YYDKDF (reference sequence). Trimming cost V 0 bases and J 4 bases, with 13 bases left between them. This CDR3 contains 16 residues. This CDR3 is CATSRDRRLPYNEQFF. DNA for the CDR3: TGTGCCACCAGCAGAGATAGGCGACTACCTTACAATGAGCAGTTCTTC. Variable domain in full (rest from reference TRBV15 and TRBJ2-1): DAMVIQNPRYQVTQFGKPVTLSCSQTLNHNVMYWYQQKSSQAPKLLFHYYDKDFNNEADTPDNFQSRRPNTSFCFLDIRSPGLGDTAMYLCATSRDRRLPYNEQFFGPGTRLTVL.

The V call is TRBV5-1, the J call TRBJ1-4; D not certain. V lost 1 base and J lost 6, with 13 bases in between. CDR1 is SGHRS, CDR2 YFSETQ, per germline. The CDR3 is 15 residues long. The CDR3 sequence is CASSLRPTADEKLFF. CDR3 DNA sequence: TGCGCCAGCAGCTTGCGTCCAACAGCCGATGAAAAACTGTTTTTT.